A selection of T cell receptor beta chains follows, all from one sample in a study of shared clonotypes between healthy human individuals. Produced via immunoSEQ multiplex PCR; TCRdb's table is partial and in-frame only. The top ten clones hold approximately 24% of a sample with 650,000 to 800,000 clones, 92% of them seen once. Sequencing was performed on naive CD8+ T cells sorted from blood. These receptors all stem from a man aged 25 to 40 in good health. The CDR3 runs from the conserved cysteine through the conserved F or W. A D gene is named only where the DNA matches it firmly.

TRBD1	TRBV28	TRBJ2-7	TGTGCCAGCAGTTCAGGGGGGCAGTACTTC	CASSSGGQYF
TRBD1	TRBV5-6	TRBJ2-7	TGTGCCAGCAGCGGGGACAGTTCCTACGAGCAGTACTTC	CASSGDSSYEQYF
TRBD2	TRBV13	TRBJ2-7	TGTGCCAGCAGCTCGGGAGGGTACGAGCAGTACTTC	CASSSGGYEQYF
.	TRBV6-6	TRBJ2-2	TGTGCCAGCAGTTCTGAAACCGGGGAGCTGTTTTTT	CASSSETGELFF
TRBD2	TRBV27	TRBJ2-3	TGTGCCAGCAGTCCGGGACTAGCGGGCACAGATACGCAGTATTTT	CASSPGLAGTDTQYF
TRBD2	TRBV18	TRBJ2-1	TGTGCCAGCTCACCAGCGGGAGGAATCTACAATGAGCAGTTCTTC	CASSPAGGIYNEQFF
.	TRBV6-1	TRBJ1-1	TGTGCCAGCAGTGAAGGCCGGGCTTCCCTATCCAACCCTGAAGCTTTCTTT	CASSEGRASLSNPEAFF
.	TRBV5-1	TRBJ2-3	TGCGCCAGCAGCCAACCGGACGTAACAGATACGCAGTATTTT	CASSQPDVTDTQYF
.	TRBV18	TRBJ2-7	TGTGCCAGCTCACCACCGACAGACCCCTACGAGCAGTACTTC	CASSPPTDPYEQYF
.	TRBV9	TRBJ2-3	TGTGCCAGCAGCGTAGCTAGGTCTAGCACAGATACGCAGTATTTT	CASSVARSSTDTQYF
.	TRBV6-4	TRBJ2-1	TGTGCCAGCAGTTCTAGAGCGGGACGGGGGGCAAATGAGCAGTTCTTC	CASSSRAGRGANEQFF
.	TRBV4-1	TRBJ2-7	TGCGCCAGCAGCCAGGACGGCCAGGGGAGACTTCAGTACTTC	CASSQDGQGRLQYF
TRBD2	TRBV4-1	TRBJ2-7	TGCGCCAGCAGCCAAGATTGGTCCAGCGGGAATTACGAGCAGTACTTC	CASSQDWSSGNYEQYF
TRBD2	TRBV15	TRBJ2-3	TGTGCCACCAGCAGTAGCCTAGCGGGGGACACAGATACGCAGTATTTT	CATSSSLAGDTDTQYF
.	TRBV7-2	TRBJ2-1	TGTGCCAGCAGCGCCAGTCCGTATGATCTGAGGGCTGAGCAGTTCTTC	CASSASPYDLRAEQFF
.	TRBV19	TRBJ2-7	TGTGCCAGTAAAATTACGGGAACCTCCTACGAGCAGTACTTC	CASKITGTSYEQYF
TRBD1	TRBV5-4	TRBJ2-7	TGTGCCAGCAGCTCGTGGGACAGCTCCTACGAGCAGTACTTC	CASSSWDSSYEQYF
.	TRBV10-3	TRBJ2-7	TGTGCCATCAGTGAGCACGTAACCTACGAGCAGTACTTC	CAISEHVTYEQYF
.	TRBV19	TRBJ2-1	TGTGCCAGTAACCCGGTTGGCCCGAGCTCCTACAATGAGCAGTTCTTC	CASNPVGPSSYNEQFF
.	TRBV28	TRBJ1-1	TGTGCCAGCAGTGGGGTCCGGGTAGGCATGGCCCTCCCTGAAGCTTTCTTT	CASSGVRVGMALPEAFF
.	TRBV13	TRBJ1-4	TGTGCCAGCAGCTCATCAGGGGCGGGCGAAAAACTGTTTTTT	CASSSSGAGEKLFF
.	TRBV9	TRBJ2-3	TGTGCCAGCAGCGCCTTCCAGGGGTACGCAGATACGCAGTATTTT	CASSAFQGYADTQYF
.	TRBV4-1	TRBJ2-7	TGCGCCAGCAGCCAAGATCGGGGAGGAGTTTACGAGCAGTACTTC	CASSQDRGGVYEQYF
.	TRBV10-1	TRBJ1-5	TGCGCCAGCAGTAAAGGGGGGCCCAATCAGCCCCAGCATTTT	CASSKGGPNQPQHF
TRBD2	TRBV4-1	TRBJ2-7	TGCGCCAGCAGCCAACTAGCGGAGCCCTACGAGCAGTACTTC	CASSQLAEPYEQYF
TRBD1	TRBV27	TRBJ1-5	TGTGCCAGCAGTTGGGGGACAGGGGGCAATCAGCCCCAGCATTTT	CASSWGTGGNQPQHF
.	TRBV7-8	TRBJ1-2	TGTGCCAGCAGAAGCTTAGGAGATCTGAAGACTAACTATGGCTACACCTTC	CASRSLGDLKTNYGYTF
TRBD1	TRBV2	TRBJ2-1	TGTGCCAGCAGTGCAGGACAGGGGTACAATGAGCAGTTCTTC	CASSAGQGYNEQFF